This T cell receptor (beta chain) was profiled in a study of T-cell reconstitution after alpha-beta-depleted transplantation in children. The germline V and J ends were trimmed by 5 bases and 4 bases, with 9 bases remaining between them. The CDR3 consists of 13 residues. Germline V gives CDR1 KGHSH, CDR2 LQKENI. General observations from the study: Hyperexpanded clones declined; after one year, newly produced T cells mostly supplied diversity.

It was with unique molecular identifiers that the TCRbeta library was prepared. TCRdb reprocessed the PCR reads via MiXCR and lists one record per CDR3 protein. The data contain about 290,000 distinct CDR3 sequences, roughly 9.1% of them singletons. This clonotype occurred a few times. Its antigen is not identified. This chain connects TRBV18 to TRBJ1-5; D may be TRBD1 (6 bases). The sample in question was PBMCs, obtained before TCRalphabeta/CD19-depleted stem cell transplant. This clonotype originated in a boy in the first two years of life with acute myeloid leukemia, due to receive a stem cell transplant. CDR3 region: CASSGQQNQPQHF. The CDR3 DNA follows: TGTGCCAGCTCAGGACAGCAAAATCAGCCCCAGCATTTT.